A single sample gave rise to the 18 T cell receptor beta chains below, sequenced in a study of CD8 T cells in ankylosing spondylitis. Notes on the study in general: Blood from ankylosing spondylitis patients appeared to carry a characteristic roughly 8-variant TCR beta motif.

Antigens for these TCRs are unknown. TCRdb redid the calling of the 5' RACE reads with MiXCR, one entry per CDR3 protein. Of roughly 670,000 distinct CDR3 sequences listed, under 20% are singletons. The sequenced sample consisted of blood, either unsorted or a sorted T cell fraction (not recorded which). These TCRs come from a male donor with ankylosing spondylitis.

V and J are TRBV4-2 and TRBJ1-6; D remains unclear. Germline lookup yields CDR1 LGHNA and CDR2 YNFKEQ. The CDR3 covers 14 residues. V shed 5 bases and J shed 9 bases, with 14 bases lying between them. For the CDR3, the DNA is TGTGCCAGCAGCGAGGCCGAATGGGGTTCACCCCTCCACTTT. Protein product: CASSEAEWGSPLHF.

CDR3 in DNA: TGCAGCGTTGATGGCTACACCTTC. Its translation: CSVDGYTF. The V gene is TRBV29-1, the J gene TRBJ1-2; D uncertain. The germline V gene has CDR1 SQVTM and CDR2 ANQGSEA. This CDR3 comprises 8 residues. The V end was cut by 3 bases, the J end by 7 bases, with 0 bases between. The full variable domain, its missing parts supplied by reference TRBV29-1 and TRBJ1-2, is SAVISQKPSRDICQRGTSLTIQCQVDSQVTMMFWYRQQPGQSLTLIATANQGSEATYESGFVIDKFPISRPNLTFSTLTVSNMSPEDSSIYLCSVDGYTFGSGTRLTVV.

This clonotype occurred a few times. The chain links TRBV6-5 to TRBJ2-1; 12 positions agree with TRBD2. J lost 7 bases, V lost 4 bases, and 5 bases had no gene match. Per germline, CDR1 MNHEY and CDR2 SVGAGI. The CDR3 has 15 amino acids. The CDR3 region has the DNA TGTGCCAGCAGTTGGGGTCTAGCGGGGGGGAATGAGCAGTTCTTC. Translating gives CASSWGLAGGNEQFF.

V is TRBV4-2 and J is TRBJ2-4; D perhaps matches TRBD2 (6 bases). Trimming cost V 4 bases and J 5 bases, with 9 bases left between them. CDR1 is LGHNA, CDR2 YNFKEQ, per germline. This CDR3 has 13 amino acids. The CDR3 protein is CASSPGGENIQYF. In DNA form, the CDR3 reads TGTGCCAGCAGCCCCGGGGGTGAAAACATTCAGTACTTC.

The chain couples TRBV2 to TRBJ1-1; D unclear. Germline V CDR1 and CDR2: SNHLY, FYNNEI. V was cut by 6 bases and J by 0 bases, with 11 bases left in between. The CDR3 runs to 14 residues. CDR3 DNA sequence: TGTGCCAGCAGGCTCAGGCCGTTGAACACTGAAGCTTTCTTT. It translates to CASRLRPLNTEAFF.

The genes are TRBV5-1 and TRBJ2-3, with 7 nucleotides matching TRBD1. This CDR3 has 14 amino acids. The V segment lost 0 bases and the J segment 6 bases; nucleotides outside the gene matches: 4. Germline V gene data show CDR1 as SGHRS and CDR2 as YFSETQ. The chain's CDR3 is CASSLEATGDTQYF. The CDR3 DNA is TGCGCCAGCAGCTTGGAGGCGACAGGGGATACGCAGTATTTT.

This clonotype was observed at least ten times. The gene calls are TRBV5-5 and TRBJ2-7; 8 nucleotides line up with TRBD2. The trim removed 2 bases at V and 3 bases at J, leaving 7 bases unmatched. Germline V CDR1 and CDR2: SGHKS, YYEKEE (reference sequence). The CDR3 runs 15 residues. In DNA, the CDR3 is TGTGCCAGCAGCTTTTACGGACTAGCTGACTACGAGCAGTACTTC. It specifies CASSFYGLADYEQYF.

This chain links TRBV5-8 with TRBJ2-7; TRBD1 aligns across 7 bases. V was pared by 4 bases and J by 4 bases, with 8 bases of the junction left unmatched. Germline V gives CDR1 SGHTS, CDR2 YDEGEE. The CDR3 sequence is 14 residues long. Written as DNA, the CDR3 is TGTGCCAGCAGCCTATACAGACAGGGTTACGAGCAGTACTTC. Protein sequence: CASSLYRQGYEQYF.

This clonotype appeared many times. The chain couples TRBV5-1 to TRBJ2-3; no firm D call. This CDR3 is built from 12 residues. Trimming pared 4 bases from V and 2 bases from J, leaving 5 bases between. The germline V gene has CDR1 SGHRS and CDR2 YFSETQ. Here the CDR3 reads CASSQTTDTQYF. CDR3 in DNA: TGCGCCAGCAGCCAAACCACAGATACGCAGTATTTT.

This clonotype occurred a few times. The chain uses TRBV12-3 or TRBV12-4 and TRBJ1-3; no clear D. Trimming took off 6 bases at V and 0 bases at J, with 9 bases between the two ends. The CDR3 length is 14 residues. The CDR3 is CASSPVLSGNTIYF. In DNA form, the CDR3 reads TGTGCCAGCAGCCCAGTTCTCTCTGGAAACACCATATATTTT.

This chain uses TRBV20-1 with TRBJ2-1; TRBD2 aligns across 8 bases. With V trimmed by 1 base and J by 6 bases, 17 bases remained unmatched. This CDR3 contains 18 residues. Germline values: CDR1 DFQATT, CDR2 SNEGSKA (reference sequence). CDR3 residues: CSARAQGLAPGPGNEQFF. The CDR3 nucleotides are TGCAGTGCTAGAGCCCAAGGACTAGCCCCCGGTCCCGGCAATGAGCAGTTCTTC.

This clonotype has only a few counts. The chain has TRBV7-8 and TRBJ1-1; D gene unclear. This CDR3 has 17 amino acids. The V end was cut by 5 bases, the J end by 1 base, with 20 bases between. Germline CDR1 is SGHVS and CDR2 is FQNEAQ. The CDR3 sequence is CASSDPAPEVANTEAFF. CDR3 DNA: TGTGCCAGCAGCGACCCCGCACCGGAGGTGGCGAACACTGAAGCTTTCTTT.

This clonotype was seen a few times. The gene calls are TRBV11-2 and TRBJ2-2; 9 bases agree with TRBD2. The CDR3 covers 18 residues. Unmatched junction bases numbered 12, after V lost 2 bases and J lost 5 bases. The germline gives CDR1 SGHAT, CDR2 FQNNGV. CDR3 sequence (DNA): TGTGCCAGCAGCTTAAGTGTTCGGCTAGCGGGGCGTACCGGGGAGCTGTTTTTT. Translation gives CASSLSVRLAGRTGELFF.

This clonotype was found a few times. The V gene is TRBV5-1, the J gene TRBJ2-2; 11 bases agree with TRBD2. Looked up from germline, CDR1 is SGHRS and CDR2 is YFSETQ. V shed 4 bases, J shed 5 bases, and the junction held 4 bases outside the gene matches. CDR3 size: 15 residues. The CDR3 here is CASSRGLAETGELFF. CDR3 bases: TGCGCCAGCAGCAGGGGACTAGCGGAGACCGGGGAGCTGTTTTTT. The full variable domain, completed using reference TRBV5-1 and TRBJ2-2, is KAGVTQTPRYLIKTRGQQVTLSCSPISGHRSVSWYQQTPGQGLQFLFEYFSETQRNKGNFPGRFSGRQFSNSRSEMNVSTLELGDSALYLCASSRGLAETGELFFGEGSRLTVL.

The chain uses TRBV27 and TRBJ2-7, with TRBD2 matching 7 bases. The CDR3 runs to 15 residues. With 0 bases clipped from V and 2 bases from J, the junction kept 4 bases outside the gene matches. Germline V gene data show CDR1 as MNHEY and CDR2 as SMNVEV (reference sequence). The CDR3 DNA is TGTGCCAGCAGTTTATCAGGCGGGGGAACCTACGAGCAGTACTTC. This gives the protein CASSLSGGGTYEQYF.

Only a few counts were recorded for this clonotype. V gene TRBV29-1 combines with J gene TRBJ2-3, with D possibly being TRBD2 (5 bases). Germline V gene lookup returns CDR1 SQVTM and CDR2 ANQGSEA. There are 13 residues in the CDR3. Trimming shortened V by 4 bases and J by 6 bases, and 14 bases separated the two germline ends. The CDR3 region has the DNA TGCAGCGTTGTTTCCGGGATTCTTGATACGCAGTATTTT. Encoded protein: CSVVSGILDTQYF.

This clonotype was picked up a small number of times. The chain joins TRBV12-3 or TRBV12-4 to TRBJ2-7; 11 bases are shared with TRBD2. Trimming at V came to 6 bases and at J to 6 bases, leaving 7 bases not matched to a gene. The CDR3 covers 14 residues. For the CDR3, the DNA is TGTGCCAGCAGCTCACTAGCGGGAGATTTCGAGCAGTACTTC. This translates into CASSSLAGDFEQYF.

The chain joins TRBV6-5 to TRBJ2-7; D uncertain. Trimming took 6 bases from V and 4 from J, leaving 10 bases between them. Germline CDR1 reads MNHEY; CDR2 reads SVGAGI. This CDR3 comprises 12 residues. CDR3 coding DNA: TGTGCCAGCAGGTCCTCGGATTACGAGCAGTACTTC. The encoded protein is CASRSSDYEQYF.